This T cell receptor (beta chain) is drawn from a study of cytomegalovirus exposure and HLA in healthy donors. General study findings and limits: Clusters of TCRs from the first cohort tended to co-occur in the 130 or so validation repertoires (as a later analysis found). Associated with cytomegalovirus, according to the listing, were 150 to 200 TCR beta chains.

Measured with immunoSEQ multiplex PCR; TCRdb has only the in-frame clones, and not every one. The profile shows more than 95,000 clones, roughly nine tenths of them singletons. Germline V gene sequence: CDR1 SGHTA, CDR2 FQGTGA. The CDR3 runs to 14 residues. After removal of 5 bases from V and 4 bases from J, the junction contained 5 bases not matched to a gene. A word on this clone: The antigen is undetermined. Additional DNA sequences in this sample encode the identical CDR3.

The source of this sequence is a young woman in good health and CMV-seropositive. Sequenced sample: PBMCs. The V call is TRBV7-3, the J call TRBJ1-1, with 9 positions matching TRBD1. The CDR3 loop reads CASSTTGGSTEAFF. The CDR3 DNA reads TGTGCCAGCAGCACAACAGGGGGCAGCACTGAAGCTTTCTTT.